Below, 30 T cell receptor beta chains from the same sample are listed, as sequenced in a study of CD8 T cells in Susac syndrome. Random hexamers were used to reverse transcribe an amount of 0.5 to 1 ug RNA. MiXCR, run by TCRdb on the immunoSEQ multiplex PCR reads, gives a single entry per CDR3 protein. The repertoire holds some 150,000 distinct CDR3 sequences, with about 95% as singletons. The sequencing sample was made of CD4+ T cells from PBMCs. The receptors were sampled from a human donor with Susac syndrome.

V and J are TRBV9 and TRBJ2-6; tentatively, D is TRBD1 (5 bases). This CDR3 region has 15 residues. Trimming removed 4 bases from V and 0 bases from J, with 8 bases in between. Germline CDR1 SGDLS, CDR2 YYNGEE. The CDR3 reads CASSRDSSGANVLTF. CDR3 sequence (DNA): TGTGCCAGCAGCCGTGACAGCTCTGGGGCCAACGTCCTGACTTTC.

This chain links TRBV6-5 with TRBJ2-7; no clear D. Looked up from germline, CDR1 is MNHEY and CDR2 is SVGAGI. This CDR3 region has 11 residues. V was trimmed by 5 bases and J by 2 bases, leaving 4 bases between them. CDR3: CASSGPYEQYF. The CDR3 nucleotides are TGTGCCAGCAGTGGCCCCTACGAGCAGTACTTC.

The chain links TRBV4-2 to TRBJ2-7; tentatively, D is TRBD1 (5 bases). The CDR3 covers 15 residues. V lost 4 bases to trimming and J lost 3 bases, with 16 bases between them. Germline V gene data show CDR1 as LGHNA and CDR2 as YNFKEQ. The CDR3 nucleotides read TGTGCCAGCAGCCTCGTCCCGGACAATGGCTACGAGCAGTACTTC. Amino acid sequence: CASSLVPDNGYEQYF.

This chain links TRBV4-1 with TRBJ2-3, with a tentative D call TRBD1 (5 bases). The V gene lost 0 bases and the J gene lost 2 bases, with 9 bases spanning the gap. The CDR3 has 15 residues. Germline CDR1 and CDR2: MGHRA and YSYEKL. The CDR3 loop reads CASSQEIRDTDTQYF. The CDR3 DNA reads TGCGCCAGCAGCCAAGAAATCAGGGACACAGATACGCAGTATTTT.

The CDR3 is CSGSPRQGRYTEAFF. The CDR3 DNA reads TGCAGTGGTAGCCCGCGACAGGGGCGGTACACTGAAGCTTTCTTT. The chain employs TRBV20-1 and TRBJ1-1; 8 bases match TRBD1. The CDR3 runs to 15 residues. Per the germline V gene, CDR1 is DFQATT and CDR2 is SNEGSKA (reference sequence). J gave up 3 bases and V 7 bases, and 13 bases lay outside the gene matches.

Here the CDR3 reads CASRSEGNTEAFF. The CDR3, as DNA: TGTGCCAGCAGGTCCGAAGGGAACACTGAAGCTTTCTTT. The V gene is TRBV12-3 or TRBV12-4, the J gene TRBJ1-1; D is undetermined. This CDR3 has 13 residues. V lost 6 bases and J lost 1, with 9 bases in between.

The CDR3 sequence is CSARTGDNSPLHF. As DNA, the CDR3 is TGCAGTGCTAGGACAGGGGACAATTCACCCCTCCACTTT. The chain recombines TRBV20-1 with TRBJ1-6; TRBD1 aligns across 8 bases. This CDR3 is built from 13 residues. Germline values: CDR1 DFQATT, CDR2 SNEGSKA (reference sequence). The ends lost 3 bases at V and 7 bases at J; junction bases unmatched: 2.

The J gene is TRBJ2-7, the V gene TRBV29-1; unclear D gene. Germline V CDR1 and CDR2: SQVTM, ANQGSEA. CDR3 size: 18 residues. V gave up 1 base and J gave up 0 bases, with 22 bases separating them. This CDR3 is CSVEGMLTQSGFSYEQYF. Here the CDR3 DNA reads TGCAGCGTTGAAGGGATGCTAACACAGAGTGGGTTCTCCTACGAGCAGTACTTC.

This chain joins TRBV5-1 and TRBJ2-7; D could derive from TRBD1 or TRBD2 (5 bases each). The V end was cut by 6 bases, the J end by 4 bases, with 14 bases between. This CDR3 has 13 amino acids. CDR1 and CDR2 (germline): SGHRS, YFSETQ. The CDR3 DNA follows: TGCGCCAGCACTGGGACCGCTCGTTACGAGCAGTACTTC. It encodes CASTGTARYEQYF.

V usage is TRBV3-1 and J usage is TRBJ1-1; D may be TRBD1 (5 bases). CDR1 is LGHDT, CDR2 YNNKEL, per germline (reference sequence). This CDR3 contains 14 residues. The V end lost 5 bases, the J end lost 0 bases, and 10 bases lay between the germline ends. The CDR3 DNA is TGTGCCAGCAGCTATGGACACCTGAACACTGAAGCTTTCTTT. This codes for CASSYGHLNTEAFF.

This chain uses TRBV14 with TRBJ1-1; no clear D. CDR1 SGHDN and CDR2 FVKESK come from the germline V gene. The CDR3 has 13 residues. The V and J ends lost 0 bases and 1 base respectively, with 3 bases between them. The CDR3 loop is CASSQDGNTEAFF. CDR3 nucleotide sequence: TGTGCCAGCAGCCAAGATGGGAACACTGAAGCTTTCTTT.

This clonotype showed up just a few times. The CDR3: CASSLGPGTGNPHF. CDR3 bases: TGTGCCAGCAGCTTAGGTCCCGGGACAGGGAACCCCCACTTT. The chain carries TRBV11-2 and TRBJ1-6; 9 nucleotides match TRBD1. V gave up 1 base and J gave up 18 bases; unmatched junction bases: 10. This CDR3 contains 14 residues. Germline V gene sequence: CDR1 SGHAT, CDR2 FQNNGV.

V and J are TRBV11-2 and TRBJ2-5, with a tentative D call TRBD1 (5 bases). The V gene's germline CDR1 is SGHAT and CDR2 FQNNGV. V was cut by 4 bases and J by 6 bases, with 21 bases left in between. CDR3 length: 16 residues. The CDR3 sequence is CASSSSRWGGQQTQYF. The CDR3 DNA follows: TGTGCCAGCAGCTCCTCAAGGTGGGGCGGTCAACAGACCCAGTACTTC. The whole variable domain, remainder taken from reference TRBV11-2 and TRBJ2-5, is EAGVAQSPRYKIIEKRQSVAFWCNPISGHATLYWYQQILGQGPKLLIQFQNNGVVDDSQLPKDRFSAERLKGVDSTLKIQPAKLEDSAVYLCASSSSRWGGQQTQYFGPGTRLLVL.

J is TRBJ2-5 and V is TRBV29-1, with D uncertain. Deletions cut 6 bases from V and 4 bases from J, with 12 bases between. Germline CDR1 and CDR2: SQVTM and ANQGSEA. The CDR3 runs 12 residues. CDR3 bases: TGCAGCGTCGCCCCGTCGGGAGAGACCCAGTACTTC. Protein sequence: CSVAPSGETQYF.

The gene calls are TRBV7-7 and TRBJ2-2; D gene uncertain. The germline CDR1 and CDR2 sequences are SSHAT and FNYEAQ (reference sequence). Trimming cost V 1 base and J 0 bases, with 3 bases left between them. This CDR3 comprises 14 residues. Here the CDR3 reads CASSLVANTGELFF. For the CDR3, the DNA is TGTGCCAGCAGCTTAGTAGCGAACACCGGGGAGCTGTTTTTT.

The CDR3 region has the DNA TGCGCCAGCAGCCAAGGGAGGGAGGGTACCGCCATATATTTT. Translated, it gives CASSQGREGTAIYF. The chain uses TRBV4-1 and TRBJ1-3; D is ambiguous. Trimming stripped 1 base from V and 11 bases from J, with 15 bases between. Germline lookup yields CDR1 MGHRA and CDR2 YSYEKL. CDR3 length: 14 residues.

The rearrangement links TRBV21-1 to TRBJ2-3; the DNA was not compared with TRBD2, the D call given in the table. TRBV21-1 is labeled a pseudogene. CDR3 length: 16 residues. This CDR3 reads CASSGTSGGAPDTQYF. The CDR3 DNA follows: TGTGCCAGCAGCGGTACTAGCGGGGGGGCCCCAGATACGCAGTATTTT.

The rearrangement uses TRBV12-3 or TRBV12-4 and TRBJ1-5, with unresolved D. V lost 0 bases and J 6 bases, leaving 9 bases between the germline ends. The CDR3 runs to 14 residues. CDR3 amino acids: CASSLALFPQPQHF. For the CDR3, the DNA is TGTGCCAGCAGTTTAGCGCTTTTTCCTCAGCCCCAGCATTTT.

This chain uses TRBV12-3 or TRBV12-4 with TRBJ1-6, with D hard to call. The V end lost 2 bases, the J end lost 9 bases, and 8 bases lay between the germline ends. This CDR3 is 13 amino acids long. The CDR3 coding sequence is TGTGCCAGCAGTTTAACAGTAGGTTCACCCCTCCACTTT. Residues: CASSLTVGSPLHF.

This clonotype was counted once. V is TRBV4-2 and J is TRBJ1-6; D is uncertain. Trimming removed 0 bases at V and 3 bases at J, with 9 bases between. CDR3 length: 16 amino acids. CDR1 LGHNA and CDR2 YNFKEQ come from the germline V gene. Written as DNA, the CDR3 is TGTGCCAGCAGCCAAGATGGTCGGGGCTATAATTCACCCCTCCACTTT. The encoded protein is CASSQDGRGYNSPLHF.

V is TRBV9 and J is TRBJ2-2; D is unresolved. V lost 4 bases, J lost 2 bases, and 3 bases lay in between. CDR1 and CDR2 from the germline V gene are SGDLS and YYNGEE. The CDR3 runs 12 residues. CDR3 loop: CASSRNTGELFF. The CDR3 DNA reads as TGTGCCAGCAGCCGAAACACCGGGGAGCTGTTTTTT.

The CDR3 bases are TGTGCCAGCACCCTGGGGGCCGGGGAGCTGTTTTTT. This translates into CASTLGAGELFF. The chain links TRBV25-1 to TRBJ2-2; tentatively, D is TRBD1 or TRBD2 (5 bases each). CDR3 length: 12 amino acids. Germline-derived CDR1 and CDR2 are MGHDK and SYGVNS. V lost 7 bases to trimming and J lost 6 bases, with 9 bases between them.

V is TRBV12-3 or TRBV12-4 and J is TRBJ2-5; possibly TRBD1 or TRBD2 for D (5 bases each). This CDR3 comprises 11 residues. Trimming shortened V by 5 bases and J by 8 bases, and 9 bases separated the two germline ends. The CDR3 bases are TGTGCCAGCAGTGAGGGGAGTACCCAGTACTTC. Translating gives CASSEGSTQYF.

This rearrangement joins TRBV12-3 or TRBV12-4 to TRBJ1-2, with 7 bases that match TRBD1. V lost 6 bases to trimming and J lost 5 bases; unmatched junction nucleotides: 6. The CDR3 covers 13 residues. This chain's CDR3 is CASSPGTEYGYTF. The CDR3 DNA is TGTGCCAGCAGCCCAGGGACAGAATATGGCTACACCTTC.

The J gene is TRBJ2-7, the V gene TRBV20-1, with D possibly called TRBD1 or TRBD2 (5 bases each). CDR3 length: 14 amino acids. With 6 bases removed from V and 6 bases from J, the gap between germline ends came to 21 bases. In germline, CDR1 is DFQATT, CDR2 SNEGSKA (reference sequence). The CDR3 spells CSAPTPGTHREQYF. Written as DNA, the CDR3 is TGCAGTGCCCCTACCCCAGGGACCCACCGCGAGCAGTACTTC.

The genes are TRBV19 and TRBJ2-5; D unclear. Germline-derived CDR1 and CDR2 are LNHDA and SQIVND (reference sequence). Trimming stripped 3 bases from V and 2 bases from J, with 7 bases between. CDR3 length equals 13 residues. CDR3: CASSISGQETQYF. The CDR3 nucleotides are TGTGCCAGTAGTATTAGTGGTCAAGAGACCCAGTACTTC. The whole variable domain, remainder taken from reference TRBV19 and TRBJ2-5, is DGGITQSPKYLFRKEGQNVTLSCEQNLNHDAMYWYRQDPGQGLRLIYYSQIVNDFQKGDIAEGYSVSREKKESFPLTVTSAQKNPTAFYLCASSISGQETQYFGPGTRLLVL.

The chain combines TRBV4-2 with TRBJ1-6, with 9 bases identical to TRBD1. The CDR3 has 16 residues. Germline loops: CDR1 LGHNA, CDR2 YNFKEQ. V dropped 1 base and J dropped 14; count of bases not matched to a gene: 12. CDR3 sequence: CASSQGTTGGPGSLHF. The CDR3 DNA is TGTGCCAGCAGCCAAGGGACTACAGGGGGCCCTGGGTCCCTCCACTTT.

Of note for this clonotype: A read error may produce the germline difference seen at one junction end. The V and J genes are TRBV3-1 and TRBJ2-7; D is possibly TRBD1 (6 bases). From germline, CDR1 is LGHDT and CDR2 YNNKEL (reference sequence). The CDR3 spans 14 residues. CDR3 region: CASTQMGSGDEQYF. CDR3 nucleotide sequence: TGTGCCAGCACCCAAATGGGCTCAGGGGACGAGCAGTACTTC.

This sequence joins TRBV14 and TRBJ1-1; possibly TRBD1 for D (5 bases). The CDR3 loop spans 16 amino acids. Trimming took 2 bases from V and 0 from J, leaving 13 bases between them. From germline, CDR1 is SGHDN and CDR2 FVKESK. Here the CDR3 reads CASSQRRGDMNTEAFF. In nucleotides, the CDR3 is TGTGCCAGCAGCCAAAGGCGAGGGGATATGAACACTGAAGCTTTCTTT.

The chain links TRBV29-1 to TRBJ1-2, with no clear D. Looked up from germline, CDR1 is SQVTM and CDR2 is ANQGSEA. The CDR3 spans 10 residues. Deletions cut 4 bases from V and 6 bases from J, with 6 bases between. CDR3 DNA sequence: TGCAGCGTTGTGGGGAATGGCTACACCTTC. Translated: CSVVGNGYTF. The whole variable domain, remainder taken from reference TRBV29-1 and TRBJ1-2, is SAVISQKPSRDICQRGTSLTIQCQVDSQVTMMFWYRQQPGQSLTLIATANQGSEATYESGFVIDKFPISRPNLTFSTLTVSNMSPEDSSIYLCSVVGNGYTFGSGTRLTVV.